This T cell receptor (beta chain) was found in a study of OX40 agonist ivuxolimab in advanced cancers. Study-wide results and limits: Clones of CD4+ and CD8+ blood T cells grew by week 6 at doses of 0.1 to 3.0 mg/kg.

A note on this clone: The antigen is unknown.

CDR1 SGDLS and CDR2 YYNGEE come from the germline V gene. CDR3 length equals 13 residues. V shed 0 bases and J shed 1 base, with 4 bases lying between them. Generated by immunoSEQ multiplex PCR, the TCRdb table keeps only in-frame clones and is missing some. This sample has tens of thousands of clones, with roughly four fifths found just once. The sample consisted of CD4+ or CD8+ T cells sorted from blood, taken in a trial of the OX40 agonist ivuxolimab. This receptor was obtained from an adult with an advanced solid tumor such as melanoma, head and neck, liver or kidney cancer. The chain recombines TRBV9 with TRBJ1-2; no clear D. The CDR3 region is CASSVVFNYGYTF. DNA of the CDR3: TGTGCCAGCAGCGTAGTCTTTAACTATGGCTACACCTTC.